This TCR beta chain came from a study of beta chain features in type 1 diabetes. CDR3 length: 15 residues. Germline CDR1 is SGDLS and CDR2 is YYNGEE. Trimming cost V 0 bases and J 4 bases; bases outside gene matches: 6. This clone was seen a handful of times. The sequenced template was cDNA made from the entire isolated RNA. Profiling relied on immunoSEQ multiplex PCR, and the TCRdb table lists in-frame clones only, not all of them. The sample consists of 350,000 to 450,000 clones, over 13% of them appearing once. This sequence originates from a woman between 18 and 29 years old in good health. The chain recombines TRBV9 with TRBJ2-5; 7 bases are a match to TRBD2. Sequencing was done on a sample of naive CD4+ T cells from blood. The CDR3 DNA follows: TGTGCCAGCAGCGTAGTGCCTAGCGGCGGAGAGACCCAGTACTTC. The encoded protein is CASSVVPSGGETQYF.